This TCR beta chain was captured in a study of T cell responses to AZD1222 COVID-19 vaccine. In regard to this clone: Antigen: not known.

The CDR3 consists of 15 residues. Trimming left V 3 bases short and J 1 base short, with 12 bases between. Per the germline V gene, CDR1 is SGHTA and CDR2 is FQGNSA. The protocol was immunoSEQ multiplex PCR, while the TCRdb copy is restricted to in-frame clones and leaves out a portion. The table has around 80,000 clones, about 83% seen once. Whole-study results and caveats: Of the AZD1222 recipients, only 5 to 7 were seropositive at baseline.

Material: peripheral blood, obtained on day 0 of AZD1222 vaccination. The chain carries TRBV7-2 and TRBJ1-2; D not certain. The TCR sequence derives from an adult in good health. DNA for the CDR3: TGTGCCAGCAGCTTCAACCCCCGTCTTAACTATGGCTACACCTTC. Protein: CASSFNPRLNYGYTF.